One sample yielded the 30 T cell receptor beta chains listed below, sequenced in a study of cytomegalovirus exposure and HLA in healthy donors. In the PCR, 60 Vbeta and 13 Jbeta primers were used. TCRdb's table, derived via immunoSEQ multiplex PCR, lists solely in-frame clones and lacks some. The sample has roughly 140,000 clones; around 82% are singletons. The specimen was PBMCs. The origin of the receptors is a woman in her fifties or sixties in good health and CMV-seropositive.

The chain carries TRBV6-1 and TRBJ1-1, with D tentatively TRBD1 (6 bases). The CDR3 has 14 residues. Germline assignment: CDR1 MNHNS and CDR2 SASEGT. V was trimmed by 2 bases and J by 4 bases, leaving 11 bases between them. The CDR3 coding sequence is TGTGCCAGCAGTGAATTTTACAGGGTCACTGAAGCTTTCTTT. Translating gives CASSEFYRVTEAFF.

This chain's CDR3 is CASSERRRGTEAFF. The CDR3 DNA reads TGTGCCAGCAGTGAAAGACGGAGAGGCACTGAAGCTTTCTTT. The chain carries TRBV2 and TRBJ1-1; D not certain. The germline CDR1 and CDR2 sequences are SNHLY and FYNNEI. The CDR3 runs to 14 residues. Trimming took off 2 bases at V and 4 bases at J, with 11 bases between the two ends.

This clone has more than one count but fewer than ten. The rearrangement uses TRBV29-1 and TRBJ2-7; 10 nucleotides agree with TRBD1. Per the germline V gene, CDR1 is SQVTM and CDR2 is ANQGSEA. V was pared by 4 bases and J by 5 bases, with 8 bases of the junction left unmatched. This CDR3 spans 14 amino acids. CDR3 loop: CSVGPGQGRDEQYF. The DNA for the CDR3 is TGCAGCGTTGGCCCGGGACAGGGGAGGGACGAGCAGTACTTC.

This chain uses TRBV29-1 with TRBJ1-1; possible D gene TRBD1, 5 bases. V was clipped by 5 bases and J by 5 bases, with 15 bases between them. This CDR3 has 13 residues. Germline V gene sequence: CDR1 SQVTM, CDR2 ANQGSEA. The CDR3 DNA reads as TGCAGCGTTCATAAGACAGTTTATACTGAAGCTTTCTTT. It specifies CSVHKTVYTEAFF. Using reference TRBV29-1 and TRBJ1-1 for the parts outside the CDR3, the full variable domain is SAVISQKPSRDICQRGTSLTIQCQVDSQVTMMFWYRQQPGQSLTLIATANQGSEATYESGFVIDKFPISRPNLTFSTLTVSNMSPEDSSIYLCSVHKTVYTEAFFGQGTRLTVV.

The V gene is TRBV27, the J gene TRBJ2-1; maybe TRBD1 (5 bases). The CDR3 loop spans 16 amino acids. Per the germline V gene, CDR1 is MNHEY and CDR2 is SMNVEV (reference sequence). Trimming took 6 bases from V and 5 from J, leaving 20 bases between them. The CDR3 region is CASSTLTAASNNEQFF. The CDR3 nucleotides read TGTGCCAGCAGCACACTGACAGCCGCATCTAACAATGAGCAGTTCTTC.

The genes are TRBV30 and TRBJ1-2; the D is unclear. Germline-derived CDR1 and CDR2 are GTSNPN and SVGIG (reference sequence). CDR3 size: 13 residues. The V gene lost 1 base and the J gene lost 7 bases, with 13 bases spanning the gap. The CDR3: CAWSGRIHSGYTF. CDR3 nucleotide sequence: TGTGCCTGGAGTGGGCGGATTCATAGTGGCTACACCTTC. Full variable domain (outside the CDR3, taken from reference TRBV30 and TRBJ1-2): SQTIHQWPATLVQPVGSPLSLECTVEGTSNPNLYWYRQAAGRGLQLLFYSVGIGQISSEVPQNLSASRPQDRQFILSSKKLLLSDSGFYLCAWSGRIHSGYTFGSGTRLTVV.

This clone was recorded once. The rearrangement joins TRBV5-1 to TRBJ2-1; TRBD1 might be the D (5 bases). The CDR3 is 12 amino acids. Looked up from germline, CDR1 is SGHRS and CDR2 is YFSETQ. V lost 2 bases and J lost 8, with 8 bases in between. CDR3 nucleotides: TGCGCCAGCAGCTTCCCAGGGTATGAGCAGTTCTTC. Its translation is CASSFPGYEQFF.

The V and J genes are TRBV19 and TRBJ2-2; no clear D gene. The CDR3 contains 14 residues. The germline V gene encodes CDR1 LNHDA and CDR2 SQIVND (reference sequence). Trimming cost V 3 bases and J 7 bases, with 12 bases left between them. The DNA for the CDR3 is TGTGCCAGTAGTATCGAGGAAATCCGCGGGGAGCTGTTTTTT. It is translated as CASSIEEIRGELFF.

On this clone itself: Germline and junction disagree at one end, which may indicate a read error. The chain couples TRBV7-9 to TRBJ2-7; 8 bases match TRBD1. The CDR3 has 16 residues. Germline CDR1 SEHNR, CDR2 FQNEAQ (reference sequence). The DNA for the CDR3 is TGTTCCAGCAGCTTAGCCGGGACAGGTGTCGGTGGCGAGCAGTACTTC. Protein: CSSSLAGTGVGGEQYF.

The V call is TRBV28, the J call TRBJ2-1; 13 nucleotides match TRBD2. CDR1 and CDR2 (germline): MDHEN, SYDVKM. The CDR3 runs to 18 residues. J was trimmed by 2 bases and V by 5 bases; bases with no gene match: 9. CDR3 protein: CASSVTVLAGGTYNEQFF. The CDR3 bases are TGTGCCAGCAGTGTTACCGTACTAGCGGGGGGGACCTACAATGAGCAGTTCTTC. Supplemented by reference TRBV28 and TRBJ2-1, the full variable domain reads DVKVTQSSRYLVKRTGEKVFLECVQDMDHENMFWYRQDPGLGLRLIYFSYDVKMKEKGDIPEGYSVSREKKERFSLILESASTNQTSMYLCASSVTVLAGGTYNEQFFGPGTRLTVL.

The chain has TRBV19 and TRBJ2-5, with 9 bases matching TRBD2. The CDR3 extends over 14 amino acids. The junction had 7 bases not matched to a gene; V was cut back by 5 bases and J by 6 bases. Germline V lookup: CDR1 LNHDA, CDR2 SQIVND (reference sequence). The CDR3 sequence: CASSLSSGVKTQYF. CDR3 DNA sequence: TGTGCCAGTAGTCTTTCTAGCGGGGTAAAGACCCAGTACTTC.

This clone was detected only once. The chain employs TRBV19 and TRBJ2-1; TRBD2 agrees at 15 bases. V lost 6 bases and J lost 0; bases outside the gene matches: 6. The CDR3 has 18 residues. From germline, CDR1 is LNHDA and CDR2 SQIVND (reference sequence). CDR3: CASSQGTSGGSSYNEQFF. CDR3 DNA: TGTGCCAGTAGCCAAGGGACTAGCGGGGGGTCCTCCTACAATGAGCAGTTCTTC.

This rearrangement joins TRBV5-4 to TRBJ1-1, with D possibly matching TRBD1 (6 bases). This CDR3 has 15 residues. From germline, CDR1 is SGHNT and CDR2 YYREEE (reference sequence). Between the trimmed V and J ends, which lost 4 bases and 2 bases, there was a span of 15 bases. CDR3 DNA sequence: TGTGCCAGCAGCCGACAGGTTGGGGTAAACACTGAAGCTTTCTTT. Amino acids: CASSRQVGVNTEAFF.

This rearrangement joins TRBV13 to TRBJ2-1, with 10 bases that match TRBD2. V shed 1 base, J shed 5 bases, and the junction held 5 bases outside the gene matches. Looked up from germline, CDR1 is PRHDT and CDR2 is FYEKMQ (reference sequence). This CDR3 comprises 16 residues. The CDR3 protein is CASSLERGGVHNEQFF. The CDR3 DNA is TGTGCCAGCAGCTTAGAGCGGGGGGGGGTCCACAATGAGCAGTTCTTC.

The CDR3 DNA reads TGTGCCAGCAGTGAAAACACAGGGGGCCCCTCGGAGACCCAGTACTTC. Translated: CASSENTGGPSETQYF. The chain joins TRBV27 to TRBJ2-5, with 9 bases that match TRBD1. V lost 5 bases and J lost 5; bases outside the gene matches: 12. This CDR3 contains 16 residues. CDR1 is MNHEY, CDR2 SMNVEV, per germline (reference sequence).

The CDR3 DNA reads TGTGCCAGCTCACCACTCGGGAGTAATTCACCCCTCCACTTT. Its translation: CASSPLGSNSPLHF. The V call is TRBV18, the J call TRBJ1-6; D remains ambiguous. CDR1 and CDR2 (germline): KGHSH, LQKENI. The CDR3 has 14 residues. V was trimmed by 1 base and J by 6 bases, leaving 7 bases between them.

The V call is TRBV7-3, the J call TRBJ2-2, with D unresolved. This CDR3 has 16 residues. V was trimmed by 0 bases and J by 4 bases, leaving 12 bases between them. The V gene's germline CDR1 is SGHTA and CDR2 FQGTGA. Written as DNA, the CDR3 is TGTGCCAGCAGCTTAACTGGCACAGTAAGCACCGGGGAGCTGTTTTTT. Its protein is CASSLTGTVSTGELFF.

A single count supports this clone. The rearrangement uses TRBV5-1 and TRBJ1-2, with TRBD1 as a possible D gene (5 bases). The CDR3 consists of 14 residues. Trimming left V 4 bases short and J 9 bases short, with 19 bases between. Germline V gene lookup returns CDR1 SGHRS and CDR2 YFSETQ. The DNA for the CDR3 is TGCGCCAGCAGCGATGGAATACAGGCTGGCAGCTACACCTTC. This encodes CASSDGIQAGSYTF. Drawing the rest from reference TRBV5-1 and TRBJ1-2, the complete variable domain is KAGVTQTPRYLIKTRGQQVTLSCSPISGHRSVSWYQQTPGQGLQFLFEYFSETQRNKGNFPGRFSGRQFSNSRSEMNVSTLELGDSALYLCASSDGIQAGSYTFGSGTRLTVV.

The CDR3 DNA reads TGTGCCAGCAGCAAATTCCGGTTTCGGCGTGGACAGGGCGGTCAGCCCCAGCATTTT. It translates to CASSKFRFRRGQGGQPQHF. This chain uses TRBV21-1 with TRBJ1-5; the DNA was not compared with TRBD1, the D call given in the table. TRBV21-1 is a listed pseudogene. The CDR3 loop spans 19 amino acids.

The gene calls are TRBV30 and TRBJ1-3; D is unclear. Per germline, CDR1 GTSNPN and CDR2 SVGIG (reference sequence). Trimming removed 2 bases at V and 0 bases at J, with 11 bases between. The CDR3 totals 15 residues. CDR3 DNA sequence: TGTGCCTGGAGTCTCCGCGGAGCCTCTGGAAACACCATATATTTT. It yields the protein CAWSLRGASGNTIYF.

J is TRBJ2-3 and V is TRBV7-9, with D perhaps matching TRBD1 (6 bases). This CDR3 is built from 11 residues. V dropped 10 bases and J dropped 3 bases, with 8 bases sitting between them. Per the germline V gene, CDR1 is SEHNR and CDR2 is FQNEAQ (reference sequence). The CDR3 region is CAIQGTDTQYF. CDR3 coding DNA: TGTGCCATCCAGGGGACAGATACGCAGTATTTT.

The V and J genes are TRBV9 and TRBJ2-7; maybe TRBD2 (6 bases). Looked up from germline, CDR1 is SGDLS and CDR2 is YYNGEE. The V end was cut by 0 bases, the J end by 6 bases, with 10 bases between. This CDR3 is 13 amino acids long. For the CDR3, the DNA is TGTGCCAGCAGCGTAGAGGAGGGCTCCGAGCAGTACTTC. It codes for CASSVEEGSEQYF.

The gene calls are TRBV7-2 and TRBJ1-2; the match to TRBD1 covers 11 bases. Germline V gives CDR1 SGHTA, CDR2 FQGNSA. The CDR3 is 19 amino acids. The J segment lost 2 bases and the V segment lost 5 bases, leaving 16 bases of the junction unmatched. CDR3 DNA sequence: TGTGCCAGCAGCCCTGAGGGGGACAGGGGGTACTTCGGGAACTATGGCTACACCTTC. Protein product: CASSPEGDRGYFGNYGYTF.

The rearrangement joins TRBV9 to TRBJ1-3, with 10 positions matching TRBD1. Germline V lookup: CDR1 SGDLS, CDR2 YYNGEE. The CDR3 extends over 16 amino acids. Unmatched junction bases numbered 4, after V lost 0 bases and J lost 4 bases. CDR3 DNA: TGTGCCAGCAGCGTAGGGACAGGGGGTAGGGGAAACACCATATATTTT. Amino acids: CASSVGTGGRGNTIYF.

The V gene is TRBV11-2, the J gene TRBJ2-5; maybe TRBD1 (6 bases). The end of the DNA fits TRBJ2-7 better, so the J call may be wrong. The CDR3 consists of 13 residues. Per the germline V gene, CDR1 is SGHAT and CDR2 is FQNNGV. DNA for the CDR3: TGTGCCAGCACGCAGGGGTCCACCTACGAGCAGTACTTC. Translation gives CASTQGSTYEQYF.

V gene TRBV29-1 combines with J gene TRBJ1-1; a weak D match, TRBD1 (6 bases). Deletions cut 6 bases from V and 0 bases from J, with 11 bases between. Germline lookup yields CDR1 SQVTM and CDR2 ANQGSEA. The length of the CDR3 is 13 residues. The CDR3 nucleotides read TGCAGCGTGTGGGCAGGGGTGAACACTGAAGCTTTCTTT. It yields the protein CSVWAGVNTEAFF. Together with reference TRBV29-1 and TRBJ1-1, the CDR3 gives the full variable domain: SAVISQKPSRDICQRGTSLTIQCQVDSQVTMMFWYRQQPGQSLTLIATANQGSEATYESGFVIDKFPISRPNLTFSTLTVSNMSPEDSSIYLCSVWAGVNTEAFFGQGTRLTVV.

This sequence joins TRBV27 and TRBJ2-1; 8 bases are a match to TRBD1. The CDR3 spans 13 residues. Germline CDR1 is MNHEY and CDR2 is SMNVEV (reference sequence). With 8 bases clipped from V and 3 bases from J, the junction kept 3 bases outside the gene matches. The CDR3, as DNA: TGTGCCAGCCGGACAGGGTACTACAATGAGCAGTTCTTC. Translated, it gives CASRTGYYNEQFF.

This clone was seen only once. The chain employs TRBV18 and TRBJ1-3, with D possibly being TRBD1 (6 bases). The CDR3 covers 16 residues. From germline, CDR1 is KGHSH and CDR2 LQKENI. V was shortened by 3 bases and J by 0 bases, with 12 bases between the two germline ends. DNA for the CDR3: TGTGCCAGCTCACCCCGACAGGTTAACTCTGGAAACACCATATATTTT. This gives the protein CASSPRQVNSGNTIYF.

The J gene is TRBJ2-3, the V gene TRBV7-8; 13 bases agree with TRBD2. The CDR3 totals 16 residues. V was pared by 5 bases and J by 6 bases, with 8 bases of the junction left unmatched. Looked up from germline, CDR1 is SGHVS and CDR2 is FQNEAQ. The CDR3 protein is CASSLWTSGGGDTQYF. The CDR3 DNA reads TGTGCCAGCAGCCTCTGGACTAGCGGGGGAGGTGATACGCAGTATTTT.

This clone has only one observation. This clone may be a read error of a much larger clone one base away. CDR3 amino acids: CASSLGTGTYEQYF. CDR3 DNA sequence: TGTGCCAGCAGCTTAGGGACAGGCACCTACGAGCAGTACTTC. The V gene is TRBV7-2, the J gene TRBJ2-7, with 7 bases aligning to TRBD1. Germline CDR1 reads SGHTA; CDR2 reads FQGNSA. With V trimmed by 1 base and J by 2 bases, 2 bases remained unmatched. CDR3 length: 14 amino acids.